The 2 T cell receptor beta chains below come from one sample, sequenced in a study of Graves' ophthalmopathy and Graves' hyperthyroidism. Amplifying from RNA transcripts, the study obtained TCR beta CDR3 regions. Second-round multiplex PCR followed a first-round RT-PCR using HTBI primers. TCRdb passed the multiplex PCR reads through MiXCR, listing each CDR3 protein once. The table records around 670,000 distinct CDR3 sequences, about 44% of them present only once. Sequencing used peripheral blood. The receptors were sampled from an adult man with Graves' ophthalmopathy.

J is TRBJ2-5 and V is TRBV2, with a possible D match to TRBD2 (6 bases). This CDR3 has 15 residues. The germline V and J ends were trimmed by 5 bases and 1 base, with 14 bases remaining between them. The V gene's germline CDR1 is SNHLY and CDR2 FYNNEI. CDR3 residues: CASSLPGLSQETQYF. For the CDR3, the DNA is TGTGCCAGCAGTCTACCGGGACTCAGCCAAGAGACCCAGTACTTC.

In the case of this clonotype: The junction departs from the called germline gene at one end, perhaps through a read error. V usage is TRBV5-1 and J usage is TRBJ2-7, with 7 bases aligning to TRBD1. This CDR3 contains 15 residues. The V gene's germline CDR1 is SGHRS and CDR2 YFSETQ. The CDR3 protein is CASSLSTGWDYEQYF. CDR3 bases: TGTGCCAGCAGCTTGTCGACAGGGTGGGACTACGAGCAGTACTTC.